This T cell receptor (beta chain) appears in the sequencing data of a study of control samples from healthy donors and cancer patients. V was pared by 4 bases and J by 0 bases, with 12 bases between. Germline V lookup: CDR1 MNHEY, CDR2 SMNVEV (reference sequence). The CDR3 is 15 amino acids. TCRdb keeps only in-frame clones here, not all; method: immunoSEQ multiplex PCR. The table shows approximately 100,000 clones, with 90% occurring only once. The TCR sequence derives from a human donor in good health. The donor label of this sample is uncertain. Sequencing was carried out using blood. The chain carries TRBV27 and TRBJ1-2, with D tentatively TRBD1 (5 bases). The CDR3 region is CASSSDSLANYGYTF. For the CDR3, the DNA is TGTGCCAGCAGTTCCGACAGCCTAGCTAACTATGGCTACACCTTC.